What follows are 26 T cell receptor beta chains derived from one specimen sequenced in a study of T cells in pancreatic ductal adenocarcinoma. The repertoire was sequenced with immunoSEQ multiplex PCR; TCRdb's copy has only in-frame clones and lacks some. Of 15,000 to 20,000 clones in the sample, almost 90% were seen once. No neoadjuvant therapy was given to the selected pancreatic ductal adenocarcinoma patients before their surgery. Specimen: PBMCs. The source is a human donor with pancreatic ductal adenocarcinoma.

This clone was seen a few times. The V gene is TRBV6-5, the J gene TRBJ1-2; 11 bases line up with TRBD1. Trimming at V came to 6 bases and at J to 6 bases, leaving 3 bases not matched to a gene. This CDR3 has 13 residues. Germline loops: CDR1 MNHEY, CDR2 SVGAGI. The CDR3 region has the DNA TGTGCCAGCAGCCGGGACAGGGGGAATGGCTACACCTTC. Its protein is CASSRDRGNGYTF.

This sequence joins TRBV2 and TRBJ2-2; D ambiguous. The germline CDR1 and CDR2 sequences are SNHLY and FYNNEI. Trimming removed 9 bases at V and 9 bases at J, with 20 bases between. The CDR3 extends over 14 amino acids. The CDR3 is CASSRAAFTRELFF. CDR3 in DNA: TGTGCCAGTTCCCGCGCGGCGTTTACGAGGGAGCTGTTTTTT. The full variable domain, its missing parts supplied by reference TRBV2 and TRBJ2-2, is EPEVTQTPSHQVTQMGQEVILRCVPISNHLYFYWYRQILGQKVEFLVSFYNNEISEKSEIFDDQFSVERPDGSNFTLKIRSTKLEDSAMYFCASSRAAFTRELFFGEGSRLTVL.

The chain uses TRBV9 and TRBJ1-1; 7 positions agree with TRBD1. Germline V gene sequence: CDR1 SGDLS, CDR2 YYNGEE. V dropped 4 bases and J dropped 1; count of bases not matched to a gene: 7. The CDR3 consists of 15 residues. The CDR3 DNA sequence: TGTGCCAGCAGCCTCAAGGGGGCGGCGAACACTGAAGCTTTCTTT. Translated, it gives CASSLKGAANTEAFF.

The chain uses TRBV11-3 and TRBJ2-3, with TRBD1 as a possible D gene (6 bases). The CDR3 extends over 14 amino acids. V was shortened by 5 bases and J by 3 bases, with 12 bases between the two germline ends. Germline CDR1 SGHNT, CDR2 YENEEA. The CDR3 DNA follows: TGTGCCAGCAGCAAACAGGGCGAAACAGATACGCAGTATTTT. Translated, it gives CASSKQGETDTQYF.

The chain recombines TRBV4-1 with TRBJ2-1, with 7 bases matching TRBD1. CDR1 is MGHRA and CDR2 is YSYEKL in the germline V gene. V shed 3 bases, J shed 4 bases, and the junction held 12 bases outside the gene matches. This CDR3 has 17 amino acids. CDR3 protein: CASSQAPGQAEYNEQFF. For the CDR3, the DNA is TGCGCCAGCAGCCAGGCTCCAGGACAGGCTGAATACAATGAGCAGTTCTTC.

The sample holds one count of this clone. The CDR3 spells CASSQGAGAGTDTQYF. The DNA for the CDR3 is TGTGCCAGCAGCCAAGGGGCGGGGGCTGGCACAGATACGCAGTATTTT. The rearrangement uses TRBV4-2 and TRBJ2-3; weak D call: TRBD2 (7 bases). The CDR3 consists of 16 residues. Trimming cost V 1 base and J 1 base, with 12 bases left between them. Germline V gene data show CDR1 as LGHNA and CDR2 as YNFKEQ.

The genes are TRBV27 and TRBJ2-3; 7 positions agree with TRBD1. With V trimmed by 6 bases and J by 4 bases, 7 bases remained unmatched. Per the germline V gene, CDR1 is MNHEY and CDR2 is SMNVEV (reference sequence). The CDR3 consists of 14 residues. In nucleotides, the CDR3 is TGTGCCAGCAGGGCCCAGCAGGGGGCAGATACGCAGTATTTT. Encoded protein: CASRAQQGADTQYF.

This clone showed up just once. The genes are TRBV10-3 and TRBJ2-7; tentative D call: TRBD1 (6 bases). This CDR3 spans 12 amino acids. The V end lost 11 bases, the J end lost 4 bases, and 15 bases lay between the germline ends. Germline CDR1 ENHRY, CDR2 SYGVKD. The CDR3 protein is CAGSPDRYEQYF. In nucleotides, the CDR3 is TGTGCCGGGTCTCCTGACAGGTACGAGCAGTACTTC.

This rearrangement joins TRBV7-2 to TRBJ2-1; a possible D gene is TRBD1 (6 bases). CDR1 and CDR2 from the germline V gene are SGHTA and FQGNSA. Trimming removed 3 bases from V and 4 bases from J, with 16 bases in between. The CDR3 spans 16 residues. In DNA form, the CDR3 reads TGTGCCAGCAGCTTCCTGGGGGACATAAGATACAATGAGCAGTTCTTC. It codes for CASSFLGDIRYNEQFF.

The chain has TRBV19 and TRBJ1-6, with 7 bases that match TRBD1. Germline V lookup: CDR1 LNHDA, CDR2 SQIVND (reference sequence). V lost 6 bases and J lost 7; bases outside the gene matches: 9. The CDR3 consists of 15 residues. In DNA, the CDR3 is TGTGCCAGTAGCCAGGGGGAACTCCTCAATTCACCCCTCCACTTT. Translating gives CASSQGELLNSPLHF.

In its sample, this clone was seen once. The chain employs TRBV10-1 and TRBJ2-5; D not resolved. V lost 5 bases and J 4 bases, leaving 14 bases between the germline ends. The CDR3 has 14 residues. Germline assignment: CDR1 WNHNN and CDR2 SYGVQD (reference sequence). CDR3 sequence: CASSPLSKPETQYF. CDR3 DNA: TGCGCCAGCAGTCCCTTATCCAAGCCAGAGACCCAGTACTTC.

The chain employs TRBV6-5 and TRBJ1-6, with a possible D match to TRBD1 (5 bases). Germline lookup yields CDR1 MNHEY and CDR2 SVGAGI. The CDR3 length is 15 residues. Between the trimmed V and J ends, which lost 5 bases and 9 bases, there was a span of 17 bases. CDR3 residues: CASSGARPGGSPLHF. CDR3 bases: TGTGCCAGCAGTGGCGCTCGGCCGGGGGGTTCACCCCTCCACTTT.

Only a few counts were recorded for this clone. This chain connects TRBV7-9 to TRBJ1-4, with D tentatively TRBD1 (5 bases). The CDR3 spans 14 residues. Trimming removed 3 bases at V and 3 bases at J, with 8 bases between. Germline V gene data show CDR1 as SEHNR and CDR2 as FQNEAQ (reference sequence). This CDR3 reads CASSFDSSNEKLFF. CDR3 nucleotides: TGTGCCAGCAGCTTCGACAGCTCTAATGAAAAACTGTTTTTT.

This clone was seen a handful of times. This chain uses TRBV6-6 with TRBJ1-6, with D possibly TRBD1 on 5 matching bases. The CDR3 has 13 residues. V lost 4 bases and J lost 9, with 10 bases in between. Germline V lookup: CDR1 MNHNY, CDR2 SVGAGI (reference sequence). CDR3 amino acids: CASSSGGFSPLHF. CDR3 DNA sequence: TGTGCCAGCAGTTCCGGGGGGTTTTCACCCCTCCACTTT.

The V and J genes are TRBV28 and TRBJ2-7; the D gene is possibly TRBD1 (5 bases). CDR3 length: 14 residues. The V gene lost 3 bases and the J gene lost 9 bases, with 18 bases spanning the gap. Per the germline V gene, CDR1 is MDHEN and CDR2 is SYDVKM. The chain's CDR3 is CASSFVSSFRGQYF. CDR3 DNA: TGTGCCAGCAGTTTCGTCTCCAGTTTTAGGGGGCAGTACTTC.

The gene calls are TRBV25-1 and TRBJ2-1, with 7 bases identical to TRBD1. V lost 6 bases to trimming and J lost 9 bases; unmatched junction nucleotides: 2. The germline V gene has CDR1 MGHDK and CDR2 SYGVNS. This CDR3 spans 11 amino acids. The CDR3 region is CASRRDSEQFF. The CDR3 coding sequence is TGTGCCAGCAGAAGGGACAGTGAGCAGTTCTTC.

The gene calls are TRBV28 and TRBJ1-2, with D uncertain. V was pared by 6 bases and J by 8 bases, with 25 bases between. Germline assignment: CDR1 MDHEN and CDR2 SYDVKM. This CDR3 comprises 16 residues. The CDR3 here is CASSPEGFQILEGYTF. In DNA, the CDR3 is TGTGCCAGCAGCCCGGAGGGCTTTCAGATTTTAGAGGGCTACACCTTC.

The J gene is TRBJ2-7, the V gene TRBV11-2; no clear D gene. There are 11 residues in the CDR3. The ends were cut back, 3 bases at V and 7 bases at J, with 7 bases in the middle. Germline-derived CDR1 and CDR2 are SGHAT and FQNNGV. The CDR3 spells CASSFADEQYF. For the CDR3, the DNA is TGTGCCAGCAGCTTCGCGGATGAGCAGTACTTC. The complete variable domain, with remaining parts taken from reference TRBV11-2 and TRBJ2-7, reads EAGVAQSPRYKIIEKRQSVAFWCNPISGHATLYWYQQILGQGPKLLIQFQNNGVVDDSQLPKDRFSAERLKGVDSTLKIQPAKLEDSAVYLCASSFADEQYFGPGTRLTVT.

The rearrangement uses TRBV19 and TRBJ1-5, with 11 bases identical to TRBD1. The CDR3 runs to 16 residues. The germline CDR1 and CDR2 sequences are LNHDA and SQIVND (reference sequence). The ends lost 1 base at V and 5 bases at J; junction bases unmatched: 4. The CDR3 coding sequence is TGTGCCAGTAGTATAGGGACAGGGGGCTTAGATCAGCCCCAGCATTTT. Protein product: CASSIGTGGLDQPQHF.

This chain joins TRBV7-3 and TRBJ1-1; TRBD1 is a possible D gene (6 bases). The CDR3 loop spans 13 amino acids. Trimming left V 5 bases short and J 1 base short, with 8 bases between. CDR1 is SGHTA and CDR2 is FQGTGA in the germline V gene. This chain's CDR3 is CASSEQGNTEAFF. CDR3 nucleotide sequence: TGTGCCAGCAGCGAACAGGGGAACACTGAAGCTTTCTTT.

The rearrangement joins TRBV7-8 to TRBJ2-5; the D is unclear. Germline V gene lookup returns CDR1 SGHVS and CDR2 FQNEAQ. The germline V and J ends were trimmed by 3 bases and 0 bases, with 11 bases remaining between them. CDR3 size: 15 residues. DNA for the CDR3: TGTGCCAGCAGCTTCCTCCTGGAGTACCAAGAGACCCAGTACTTC. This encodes CASSFLLEYQETQYF.

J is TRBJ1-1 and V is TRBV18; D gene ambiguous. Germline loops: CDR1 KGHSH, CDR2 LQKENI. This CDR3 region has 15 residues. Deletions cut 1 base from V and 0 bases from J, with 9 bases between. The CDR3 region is CASSPRRDMNTEAFF. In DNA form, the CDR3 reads TGTGCCAGCTCACCACGTAGAGACATGAACACTGAAGCTTTCTTT.

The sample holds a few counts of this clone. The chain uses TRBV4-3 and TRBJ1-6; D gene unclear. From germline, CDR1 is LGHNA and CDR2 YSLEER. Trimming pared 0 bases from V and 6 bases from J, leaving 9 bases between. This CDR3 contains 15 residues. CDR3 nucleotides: TGCGCCAGCAGCCAAGATCCCAACAGTAATTCACCCCTCCACTTT. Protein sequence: CASSQDPNSNSPLHF.

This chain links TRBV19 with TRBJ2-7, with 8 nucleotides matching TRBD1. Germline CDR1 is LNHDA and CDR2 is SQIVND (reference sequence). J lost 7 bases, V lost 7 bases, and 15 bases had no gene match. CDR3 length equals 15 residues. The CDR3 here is CASTTSGTRGREQYF. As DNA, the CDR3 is TGTGCCAGTACCACCAGCGGAACCAGGGGGCGGGAGCAGTACTTC.

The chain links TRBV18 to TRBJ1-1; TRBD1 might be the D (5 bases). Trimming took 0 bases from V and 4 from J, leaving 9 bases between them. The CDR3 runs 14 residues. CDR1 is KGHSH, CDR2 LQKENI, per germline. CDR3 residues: CASSPPSGITEAFF. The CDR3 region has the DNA TGTGCCAGCTCACCACCCTCAGGGATCACTGAAGCTTTCTTT. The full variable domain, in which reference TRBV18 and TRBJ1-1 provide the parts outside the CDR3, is NAGVMQNPRHLVRRRGQEARLRCSPMKGHSHVYWYRQLPEEGLKFMVYLQKENIIDESGMPKERFSAEFPKEGPSILRIQQVVRGDSAAYFCASSPPSGITEAFFGQGTRLTVV.

For the CDR3, the DNA is TGTGCCAGCAGTGAAGTGGGGAGAGACTATGGCTACACCTTC. Its protein product is CASSEVGRDYGYTF. The genes are TRBV2 and TRBJ1-2; D unresolved. Trimming left V 1 base short and J 3 bases short, with 9 bases between. Germline V gene data show CDR1 as SNHLY and CDR2 as FYNNEI. The CDR3 length is 14 residues.